The TCR beta chain under discussion was sequenced for a study of T cells in tuberculosis. Background on the study: T cells were selected with CD1B tetramers loaded with glucose monomycolate. IGRA-negative adolescents, IGRA-positive adolescents with latent tuberculosis and adults with active tuberculosis formed this South African cohort. PBMC were archived before or within 7 days of starting treatment.

Germline-derived CDR1 and CDR2 are SEHNR and FQNEAQ (reference sequence). This CDR3 is 14 amino acids long. V lost 2 bases and J 3 bases, leaving 11 bases between the germline ends. Produced via immunoSEQ multiplex PCR; TCRdb's table is partial and in-frame only. Of some 49,000 clones in the sample, about 96% were seen once. Specified time point: new active TB diagnosis, blood taken before or within 7 days of starting treatment. The sequence was obtained from an adult with tuberculosis. The source was PBMCs, collected at tuberculosis diagnosis. This chain connects TRBV7-9 to TRBJ2-7; D is unresolved. The chain's CDR3 is CASSLRLEDYEQYF. CDR3 bases: TGTGCCAGCAGCTTACGTCTAGAGGACTACGAGCAGTACTTC.